The 13 T cell receptor beta chains given below trace back to one sample, sequenced in a study of blood T cells in healthy people across ages. Combining a sample-barcoded 5' primer with a J-beta primer mix, a second PCR ran for roughly 7 to 12 cycles. TCRdb itself ran the 5' RACE reads through MiXCR, one entry per CDR3 protein. The repertoire holds fewer than 950,000 distinct CDR3 sequences, 36% seen once, with over 10% in the top ten. The sequenced sample was blood. These receptors were obtained from a man between 18 and 29 years old in good health.

The chain employs TRBV5-6 and TRBJ2-6; D may match TRBD1 or TRBD2 (5 bases each). Germline loops: CDR1 SGHDT, CDR2 YYEEEE. The CDR3 contains 16 residues. V was clipped by 4 bases and J by 0 bases, with 11 bases between them. CDR3 sequence reads: CASSMQGRSGANVLTF. The CDR3 nucleotides read TGTGCCAGCAGCATGCAGGGACGCTCTGGGGCCAACGTCCTGACTTTC.

This clonotype was observed a few times. This chain uses TRBV6-2 or TRBV6-3 with TRBJ1-2, with unresolved D. Germline V lookup: CDR1 MNHEY, CDR2 SVGEGT. Trimming stripped 5 bases from V and 4 bases from J, with 8 bases between. This CDR3 region has 12 residues. CDR3 bases: TGTGCCAGCAGTGACGTTTCCTATGGCTACACCTTC. Translated, it gives CASSDVSYGYTF.

In the case of this clonotype: It may be a read error: a sequence one base away is much more abundant. This sequence joins TRBV14 and TRBJ2-1; 7 nucleotides agree with TRBD1. TRBJ2-7 explains the end of the DNA better; the J call may be wrong. The CDR3 extends over 16 amino acids. CDR1 is SGHDN and CDR2 is FVKESK in the germline V gene. CDR3 nucleotide sequence: TGTGCCAGCAGCCAAGTACAGGGGAGCTCCTACAATGAGCAGTACTTC. Amino acid sequence: CASSQVQGSSYNEQYF.

This clonotype was counted a few times. This chain uses TRBV18 with TRBJ2-7; TRBD1 matches 10 bases. V was pared by 4 bases and J by 5 bases, with 11 bases of the junction left unmatched. The CDR3 has 16 residues. Germline CDR1 is KGHSH and CDR2 is LQKENI. The CDR3: CASSLNTGTGVDEQYF. CDR3 DNA sequence: TGTGCCAGCTCACTCAACACCGGGACAGGGGTCGACGAGCAGTACTTC.

The chain combines TRBV15 with TRBJ1-1; 7 bases are a match to TRBD1. The V gene end was trimmed by 0 bases and the J gene end by 10 bases; junction bases not matched to a gene: 8. This CDR3 has 14 amino acids. Germline CDR1 reads LNHNV; CDR2 reads YYDKDF (reference sequence). CDR3 protein: CATSREGGAFSAFF. Here the CDR3 DNA reads TGTGCCACCAGCAGAGAAGGGGGCGCCTTTTCAGCTTTCTTT.

The chain is built from TRBV6-5 and TRBJ2-5, with D possibly TRBD1 on 6 matching bases. The closer fit of TRBJ2-7 to the DNA end suggests the J call may be wrong. CDR1 is MNHEY and CDR2 is SVGAGI in the germline V gene. The CDR3 runs to 13 residues. The CDR3 nucleotides are TGTGCCAGCAGTTATGGAACAGGGACCGAGCAGTACTTC. It is translated as CASSYGTGTEQYF.

CDR3 protein: CSARDSTAPGETQYF. As DNA, the CDR3 is TGCAGTGCTAGAGATAGTACGGCTCCTGGAGAGACCCAGTACTTC. The chain joins TRBV20-1 to TRBJ2-5, with D uncertain. Per the germline V gene, CDR1 is DFQATT and CDR2 is SNEGSKA (reference sequence). The CDR3 is 15 amino acids. V gave up 0 bases and J gave up 4 bases, with 15 bases separating them.

This clonotype was counted a few times. The gene calls are TRBV4-3 and TRBJ2-4; 7 bases map to TRBD1. The CDR3 consists of 15 residues. Germline trimming cut 4 bases from V and 4 bases from J; bases unmatched to any gene: 7. CDR1 is LGHNA, CDR2 YSLEER, per germline. CDR3 region: CASSPTGTEKNIQYF. The CDR3 DNA is TGCGCCAGCAGCCCGACCGGGACAGAGAAAAACATTCAGTACTTC.

This clonotype was counted only a few times. The chain employs TRBV27 and TRBJ2-3; D ambiguous. Germline V gives CDR1 MNHEY, CDR2 SMNVEV (reference sequence). CDR3 length equals 15 residues. The V gene lost 0 bases and the J gene lost 4 bases, with 11 bases spanning the gap. In DNA form, the CDR3 reads TGTGCCAGCAGTTTATCCCTGGCGGTCTCAGATACGCAGTATTTT. Translating gives CASSLSLAVSDTQYF.

This clonotype was seen at least ten times. The CDR3: CSVRLAGVSGQFF. The CDR3 nucleotides read TGCAGCGTTAGACTAGCGGGGGTATCCGGGCAGTTCTTC. The chain employs TRBV29-1 and TRBJ2-1; 12 bases agree with TRBD2. Germline V gene lookup returns CDR1 SQVTM and CDR2 ANQGSEA. V lost 5 bases to trimming and J lost 12 bases; unmatched junction nucleotides: 8. This CDR3 is 13 amino acids long.

V usage is TRBV5-6 and J usage is TRBJ1-4; tentative D call: TRBD1 (5 bases). The CDR3 spans 16 residues. V gave up 2 bases and J gave up 7 bases, with 18 bases separating them. Germline CDR1 reads SGHDT; CDR2 reads YYEEEE. CDR3 sequence reads: CASSFGGGGPGEKLFF. As DNA, the CDR3 is TGTGCCAGCAGCTTCGGGGGTGGGGGTCCAGGTGAAAAACTGTTTTTT.

This clonotype came up a few times. This chain joins TRBV7-2 and TRBJ1-2; perhaps TRBD1 as D (6 bases). Trimming took 4 bases from V and 10 from J, leaving 10 bases between them. The CDR3 length is 11 residues. Germline V gene sequence: CDR1 SGHTA, CDR2 FQGNSA. The CDR3 DNA reads as TGTGCCAGCAGCTCAAGGGACACCTACACCTTC. Translation gives CASSSRDTYTF.

The chain joins TRBV5-1 to TRBJ2-2; tentatively, D is TRBD1 (6 bases). Per germline, CDR1 SGHRS and CDR2 YFSETQ. V lost 7 bases and J 0 bases, leaving 7 bases between the germline ends. The CDR3 loop spans 13 amino acids. CDR3 protein: CASGTTNTGELFF. The CDR3 region has the DNA TGCGCCAGCGGGACAACGAACACCGGGGAGCTGTTTTTT.